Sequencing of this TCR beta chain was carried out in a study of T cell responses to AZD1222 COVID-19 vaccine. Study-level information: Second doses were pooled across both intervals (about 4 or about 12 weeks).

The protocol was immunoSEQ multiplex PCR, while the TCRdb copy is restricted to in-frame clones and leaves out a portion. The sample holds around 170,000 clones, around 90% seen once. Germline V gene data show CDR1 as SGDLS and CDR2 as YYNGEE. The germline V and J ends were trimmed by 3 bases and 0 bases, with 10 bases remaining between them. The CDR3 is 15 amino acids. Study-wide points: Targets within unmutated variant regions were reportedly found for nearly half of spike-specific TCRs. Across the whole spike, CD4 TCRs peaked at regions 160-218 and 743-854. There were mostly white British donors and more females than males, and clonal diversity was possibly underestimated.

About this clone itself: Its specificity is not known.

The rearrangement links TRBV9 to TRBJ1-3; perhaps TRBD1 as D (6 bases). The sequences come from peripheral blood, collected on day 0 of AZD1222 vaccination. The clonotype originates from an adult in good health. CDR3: CASSGTGSSGNTIYF. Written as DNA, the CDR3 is TGTGCCAGCAGCGGTACAGGGAGCTCTGGAAACACCATATATTTT.